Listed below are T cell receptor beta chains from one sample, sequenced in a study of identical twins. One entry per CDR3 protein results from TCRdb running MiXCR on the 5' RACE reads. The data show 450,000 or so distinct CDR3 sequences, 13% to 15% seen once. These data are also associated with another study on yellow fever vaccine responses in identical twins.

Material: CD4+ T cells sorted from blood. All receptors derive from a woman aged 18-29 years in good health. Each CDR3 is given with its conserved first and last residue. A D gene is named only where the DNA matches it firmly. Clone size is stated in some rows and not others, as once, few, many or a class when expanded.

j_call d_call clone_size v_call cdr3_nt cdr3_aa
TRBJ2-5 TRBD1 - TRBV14 TGTGCCAGCAGCTCCGGGACAGGGGCTTTGGAGACCCAGTACTTC CASSSGTGALETQYF
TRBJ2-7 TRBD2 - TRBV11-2 TGTGCCAGCAGCTTAGTTTCACTAGCGGGAGGGCCCGGTTACGAGCAGTACTTC CASSLVSLAGGPGYEQYF
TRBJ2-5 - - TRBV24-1 TGTGCCACCAGTGATCCATCTAGACTACAAGAGACCCAGTACTTC CATSDPSRLQETQYF
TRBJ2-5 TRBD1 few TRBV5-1 TGCGCCAGCAGCGACGGGACAGGGCCCGAAGAGACCCAGTACTTC CASSDGTGPEETQYF
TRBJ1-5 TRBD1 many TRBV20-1 TGCAGTGCGTCGACAGGGGATCAGCCCCAGCATTTT CSASTGDQPQHF
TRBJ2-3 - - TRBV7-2 TGTGCCAGCAGCTCCGGGGAGCGGAAATTTACAGATACGCAGTATTTT CASSSGERKFTDTQYF
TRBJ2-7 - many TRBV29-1 TGCAGCGTTGCTTCCCAGACCTACGAGCAGTACTTC CSVASQTYEQYF
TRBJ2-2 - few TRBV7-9 TGTGCCAGCAGCTTAGTATCCGGAACGAACACCGGGGAGCTGTTTTTT CASSLVSGTNTGELFF
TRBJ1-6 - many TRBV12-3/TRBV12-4 TGTGCCAGCAGTTTAACCCCTCCGGCCAATTCACCCCTCCACTTT CASSLTPPANSPLHF
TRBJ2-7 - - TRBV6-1 TGTGCCAGCAGCAGATCGATCGGGGCTTTATCCTACGAGCAGTACTTC CASSRSIGALSYEQYF
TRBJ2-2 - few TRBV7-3 TGTGCCAGCAGCTTTAGCGCAACAGGGAGAACCGGGGAGCTGTTTTTT CASSFSATGRTGELFF
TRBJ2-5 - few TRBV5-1 TGCGCCAGCAGTGTTGGGACACTCCAAGAGACCCAGTACTTC CASSVGTLQETQYF
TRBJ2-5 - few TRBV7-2 TGTGCCAGCAGCGGAAGCCCGACCCAGTACTTC CASSGSPTQYF
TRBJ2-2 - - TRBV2 TGTGCCAGCAAAGGAGGGGACACCGGGGAGCTGTTTTTT CASKGGDTGELFF
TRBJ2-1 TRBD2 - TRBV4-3 TGCGCCAGCAGCCAATTAGCGGGAGGCAACAATGAGCAGTTCTTC CASSQLAGGNNEQFF
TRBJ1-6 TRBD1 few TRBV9 TGTGCCAGCAGTTTGACGGGACAGGGGTATTCACCCCTCCACTTT CASSLTGQGYSPLHF
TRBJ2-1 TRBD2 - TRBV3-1 TGTGCCAGCAGCTCGCTAGCGGGCTTCAGCTCCTACAATGAGCAGTTCTTC CASSSLAGFSSYNEQFF
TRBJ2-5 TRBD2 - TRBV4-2 TGTGCCAGCAGCCAAGATCGACTAGCGGGAGCAGAGACCCAGTACTTC CASSQDRLAGAETQYF
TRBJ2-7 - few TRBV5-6 TGTGCCAGCAGTTTCATCATTAACAGGGATCGCTACGAGCAGTACTTC CASSFIINRDRYEQYF
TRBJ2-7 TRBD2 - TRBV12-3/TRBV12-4 TGTGCCAGCCAGCCGCGGGGGGCGTCCTACGAGCAGTACTTC CASQPRGASYEQYF
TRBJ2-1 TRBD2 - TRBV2 TGTGCCAGCAGGGAAAGGACTAGCGGGGGCTACAATGAGCAGTTCTTC CASRERTSGGYNEQFF